This record concerns one T cell receptor (beta chain) sequence. The CDR3 runs 16 residues. V was trimmed by 5 bases and J by 0 bases, leaving 15 bases between them. CDR1 SEHNR and CDR2 FQNEAQ come from the germline V gene (reference sequence). The second PCR ran about 6 to 12 cycles with a sample-barcoded 5' primer and J-beta primers. The template-switch adaptor, which had 12 random nucleotides, put a tag on each cDNA molecule. Each CDR3 protein gets one entry after TCRdb re-called the 5' RACE reads with MiXCR. The table has some 1.5 million distinct CDR3 sequences, 28% seen once. The record originates from a study of blood T cells in healthy people across ages.

J is TRBJ2-3 and V is TRBV7-9; D may be TRBD1 (6 bases). The source is a woman aged 30 to 39 in good health. Sequenced: blood. The CDR3 DNA reads TGTGCCAGCAGCGTAGTCCCGACAGGCAGCACAGATACGCAGTATTTT. Translating it yields CASSVVPTGSTDTQYF.